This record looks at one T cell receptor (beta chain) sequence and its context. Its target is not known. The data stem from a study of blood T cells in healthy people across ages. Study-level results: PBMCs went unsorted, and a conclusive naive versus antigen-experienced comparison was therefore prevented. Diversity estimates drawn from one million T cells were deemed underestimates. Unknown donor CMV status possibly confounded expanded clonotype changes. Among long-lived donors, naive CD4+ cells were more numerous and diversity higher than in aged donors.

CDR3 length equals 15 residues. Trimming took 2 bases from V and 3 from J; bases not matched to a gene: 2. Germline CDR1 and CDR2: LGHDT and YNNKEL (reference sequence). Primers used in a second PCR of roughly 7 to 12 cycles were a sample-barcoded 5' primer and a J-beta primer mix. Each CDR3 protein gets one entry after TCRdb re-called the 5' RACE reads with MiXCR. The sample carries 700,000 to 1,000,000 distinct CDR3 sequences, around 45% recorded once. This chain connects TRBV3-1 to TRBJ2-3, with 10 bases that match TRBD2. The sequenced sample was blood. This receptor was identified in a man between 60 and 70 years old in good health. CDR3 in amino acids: CASSQPGLATDTQYF. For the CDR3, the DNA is TGTGCCAGCAGCCAACCGGGACTAGCGACAGATACGCAGTATTTT.